This T cell receptor beta chain was sequenced during a study of Ad26.COV2.S vaccination and SARS-CoV-2 variants (dated by TCRdb to about 2021). The study in broad terms: Donors in the vaccine arm were drawn from COV1001, a phase I-IIa trial of Ad26.COV2.S in healthy adults that was multicentre, randomized, double-blind and placebo-controlled. Dosing of Ad26.COV2.S was intramuscular, at either 5x10^10 or 1x10^11 viral particles, delivered as one shot or as two shots spaced 56 days apart. Investigators remained blinded to trial group allocation during experiments and outcome assessment. Sequencing of the TCRbeta repertoire served to evaluate the specificity and breadth of SARS-CoV-2-reactive T cell receptors following Ad26.COV2.S vaccination. Trial participants were randomized into five groups of five: low-dose or high-dose Ad26.COV2.S given once or twice, or placebo on both occasions. A total of 32 samples were included in the TCR-sequenced set, comprising around 19 Ad26.COV2.S vaccine recipients, 5 placebo recipients and 8 SARS-CoV-2 convalescent individuals.

The sample's treatment or condition label is to be understood as: 15 to 20 received Ad26.COV2.S at low or high dose, single or two shots; five or six received placebo; per-sample allocation not given. For vaccine and placebo recipients, repertoires were sequenced using samples collected on day 63 after the first injection. Cohort 1b enrolled around 24 adults aged 18-55 years at a single site in Boston, USA, between 29 July and 7 August 2020. Ad26.COV2.S was a replication-incompetent adenovirus type 26 vector that expressed a prefusion-stabilized SARS-CoV-2 spike protein derived from the original Wuhan strain. The immunoSEQ Assay was used to sequence TCRbeta CDR3 regions. After extraction, genomic DNA underwent amplification by bias-controlled multiplex PCR, followed by high-throughput sequencing. Per the source publication's procedure: Collapsing and filtering of sequences were performed to quantify the absolute abundance of each unique TCRbeta CDR3 region. T cell fraction was estimated by normalization of TCRbeta template counts to usable DNA, with usable DNA being measured through amplification of reference genes present in all nucleated cells. Repertoire TCRs were annotated as SARS-CoV-2-specific by exact matching of V gene, CDR3 amino acid sequence and J gene to a known reactive TCR set. The reference SARS-CoV-2 TCR set was obtained from MIRA and was filtered for enrichment in COVID-19-positive ImmuneCODE repertoires, whereby public or cross-reactive TCRs were removed. Using the MIRA antigens, annotated TCRs were further analysed by specific ORF or by position within an ORF. Breadth was defined as the number of annotated unique rearrangements divided by the total number of unique productive rearrangements, and depth was defined as the summed frequency of the annotated unique rearrangements. Two-sided Wilcoxon rank-sum tests were applied when comparing TCR breadth between groups. TCRdb re-hosts the immuneACCESS table, in-frame sequences only. Its copies lack some clones; in the studies checked, an unresolved V gene accounts for under half of them, and the cause for the rest is not known. For V, J and clone size, that table is used; D and trimming come from the DNA. Within this sample are 350,000 to 450,000 clones, with 87% of them counted one time only. The ten biggest clones cover 3.4% of the sample.

This clone turned up a few times. This receptor's antigen is unknown. Base qualities were left out, and no much larger clone turns up one base away. This specimen includes other DNA sequences encoding the same CDR3. As encoded in the germline V gene, CDR1 is MNHEY while CDR2 is SVGAGI. The CDR3 goes from the cysteine to the phenylalanine over 13 residues. Here the CDR3 DNA is all that survives: 39 bases in frame from base 1. The trim is 0 bases for V and 4 bases for J, with a gap of 6 bases between the germline ends. The study at large found these results: Vaccine and placebo recipients had comparable non-spike TCR breadth, which fits with the vaccine containing only spike. The study lacked the statistical power to compare responses across vaccine doses or regimens. Ad26.COV2.S recipients had higher spike-specific TCR breadth than placebo recipients (P = 0.0014). According to the authors, total T cell responses may have been underestimated by the TCR breadth and depth analyses. After vaccination, substantial breadth of spike-specific CD8+ and CD4+ T cell responses was reported.

This receptor was taken from a person between 18 and 59 years old who received the Ad26.COV2.S COVID-19 vaccine or a placebo. The V and J segments used are TRBV6-5 and TRBJ1-1, with the D gene call left open. The material sequenced was peripheral blood, taken in a trial of Ad26.COV2.S vaccine versus placebo. The DNA sequence is TGTGCCAGCAGTTACTCGCAGGCCACTGAAGCTTTCTTT. Its protein reads: CASSYSQATEAFF.